These 28 T cell receptor beta chains originate from one sample sequenced in a study of cytomegalovirus exposure and HLA in healthy donors. Sequencing was performed with immunoSEQ multiplex PCR; in TCRdb, only in-frame clones are kept and a portion is missing. The table lists roughly 150,000 clones, approximately 80% of them singletons. Sequences were obtained from PBMCs. The receptors derive from a young man in good health and CMV-seropositive.

V and J are TRBV4-1 and TRBJ1-1; 10 bases map to TRBD1. The ends lost 3 bases at V and 4 bases at J; junction bases unmatched: 5. The CDR3 length is 15 residues. Germline CDR1 and CDR2: MGHRA and YSYEKL. CDR3 protein: CASSQDGQGVTEAFF. In DNA, the CDR3 is TGCGCCAGCAGCCAGGATGGACAGGGGGTCACTGAAGCTTTCTTT.

This chain connects TRBV5-1 to TRBJ1-4; tentatively, D is TRBD1 (6 bases). Trimming took 1 base from V and 0 from J, leaving 16 bases between them. The CDR3 length is 18 residues. CDR1 and CDR2 (germline): SGHRS, YFSETQ. The CDR3 loop reads CASSLLSTGRATNEKLFF. The CDR3 DNA is TGCGCCAGCAGCTTGTTATCGACAGGAAGAGCAACTAATGAAAAACTGTTTTTT.

The V gene is TRBV4-1, the J gene TRBJ1-2; 8 bases are a match to TRBD1. Germline trimming cut 3 bases from V and 7 bases from J; bases unmatched to any gene: 4. In germline, CDR1 is MGHRA, CDR2 YSYEKL. There are 13 residues in the CDR3. The CDR3 DNA is TGCGCCAGCAGCCAGTCGGACAGGGCTGGCTACACCTTC. It translates to CASSQSDRAGYTF.

This chain joins TRBV7-2 and TRBJ2-2, with a weak D call TRBD2 (5 bases). Trimming removed 7 bases at V and 4 bases at J, with 13 bases between. This CDR3 is built from 14 residues. From germline, CDR1 is SGHTA and CDR2 FQGNSA. CDR3: CASIGRASTGELFF. The CDR3 DNA is TGTGCCAGCATAGGGCGGGCGAGCACCGGGGAGCTGTTTTTT.

The chain combines TRBV7-2 with TRBJ2-3; TRBD2 aligns across 12 bases. J lost 0 bases, V lost 4 bases, and 11 bases had no gene match. The germline V gene encodes CDR1 SGHTA and CDR2 FQGNSA. The CDR3 consists of 19 residues. The CDR3 is CASSSRLAGDWWSTDTQYF. CDR3 sequence (DNA): TGTGCCAGCAGCTCGCGACTAGCGGGAGACTGGTGGAGCACAGATACGCAGTATTTT.

This sequence joins TRBV19 and TRBJ1-6; TRBD1 matches 9 bases. Germline-derived CDR1 and CDR2 are LNHDA and SQIVND (reference sequence). Trimming removed 6 bases from V and 9 bases from J; junction bases left unmatched: 6. There are 14 residues in the CDR3. The CDR3, as DNA: TGTGCCAGTAGCCCCACAGGGGGCGGTTCACCCCTCCACTTT. Translation: CASSPTGGGSPLHF.

The chain combines TRBV5-1 with TRBJ1-2; 7 bases are shared with TRBD1. This CDR3 is 15 amino acids long. Losses at the gene ends were 0 bases for V and 7 bases for J; bases not matched to a gene: 9. Germline V lookup: CDR1 SGHRS, CDR2 YFSETQ. Here the CDR3 reads CASSLALRGQSGYTF. CDR3 nucleotide sequence: TGCGCCAGCAGCTTGGCTCTGAGGGGGCAAAGTGGCTACACCTTC.

This chain uses TRBV19 with TRBJ2-1, with 7 bases fitting TRBD2. Germline assignment: CDR1 LNHDA and CDR2 SQIVND (reference sequence). Trimming at V came to 7 bases and at J to 9 bases, leaving 12 bases not matched to a gene. This CDR3 contains 14 residues. The DNA for the CDR3 is TGTGCCAGTACGTCGAGCGGGATAGGCGTTGAGCAGTTCTTC. This gives the protein CASTSSGIGVEQFF.

This sequence joins TRBV2 and TRBJ2-1; 8 nucleotides agree with TRBD1. The CDR3 totals 17 residues. V shed 6 bases and J 7 bases; nucleotides not matched to a gene: 17. CDR1 is SNHLY, CDR2 FYNNEI, per germline. In DNA form, the CDR3 reads TGTGCCAGCAGCCCTCGGGCGGGGACAGGCCTTATGAATGAGCAGTTCTTC. Its translation: CASSPRAGTGLMNEQFF. The full variable domain, in which reference TRBV2 and TRBJ2-1 provide the parts outside the CDR3, is EPEVTQTPSHQVTQMGQEVILRCVPISNHLYFYWYRQILGQKVEFLVSFYNNEISEKSEIFDDQFSVERPDGSNFTLKIRSTKLEDSAMYFCASSPRAGTGLMNEQFFGPGTRLTVL.

The V gene is TRBV2, the J gene TRBJ2-7; D possibly corresponds to TRBD2 (6 bases). The length of the CDR3 is 9 residues. CDR1 SNHLY and CDR2 FYNNEI come from the germline V gene. Between the trimmed V and J ends, which lost 8 bases and 11 bases, there was a span of 10 bases. The CDR3 protein is CASGTSKYF. In DNA, the CDR3 is TGTGCCAGCGGGACTTCGAAGTACTTC. Full variable domain (outside the CDR3, taken from reference TRBV2 and TRBJ2-7): EPEVTQTPSHQVTQMGQEVILRCVPISNHLYFYWYRQILGQKVEFLVSFYNNEISEKSEIFDDQFSVERPDGSNFTLKIRSTKLEDSAMYFCASGTSKYFGPGTRLTVT.

The CDR3 DNA sequence: TGTGCCAGTAGTACCTCGACAGGGGGCGAGACAGATACGCAGTATTTT. This encodes CASSTSTGGETDTQYF. The chain employs TRBV19 and TRBJ2-3; 10 nucleotides align to TRBD1. Germline lookup yields CDR1 LNHDA and CDR2 SQIVND (reference sequence). Germline trimming cut 4 bases from V and 3 bases from J; bases unmatched to any gene: 7. CDR3 length: 16 residues.

This sequence joins TRBV5-4 and TRBJ2-7; 8 bases match TRBD2. The germline gives CDR1 SGHNT, CDR2 YYREEE (reference sequence). This CDR3 region has 15 residues. V was pared by 4 bases and J by 2 bases, with 8 bases of the junction left unmatched. The CDR3 loop is CASSQTSGSPYEQYF. As DNA, the CDR3 is TGTGCCAGCAGCCAAACTAGCGGCTCGCCCTACGAGCAGTACTTC.

The chain uses TRBV2 and TRBJ2-2; D is perhaps TRBD1 (6 bases). V lost 7 bases and J 0 bases, leaving 12 bases between the germline ends. The CDR3 has 15 residues. CDR1 SNHLY and CDR2 FYNNEI come from the germline V gene. The CDR3 reads CASTLTGSNTGELFF. CDR3 nucleotide sequence: TGTGCCAGCACTTTGACAGGCTCGAACACCGGGGAGCTGTTTTTT.

The chain is built from TRBV9 and TRBJ1-2, with TRBD1 as a possible D gene (5 bases). CDR3 length: 12 residues. The germline V gene encodes CDR1 SGDLS and CDR2 YYNGEE. Trimming stripped 3 bases from V and 8 bases from J, with 11 bases between. The CDR3 loop is CASSEGWGGYTF. CDR3 nucleotides: TGTGCCAGCAGCGAAGGGTGGGGCGGCTACACCTTC.

The gene calls are TRBV13 and TRBJ1-2; 10 bases match TRBD1. Trimming took 6 bases from V and 6 from J; bases not matched to a gene: 13. The CDR3 is 16 residues long. Looked up from germline, CDR1 is PRHDT and CDR2 is FYEKMQ (reference sequence). Written as DNA, the CDR3 is TGTGCCAGCAGTTCCGGGACAGGGGCAATTGGGGATGGCTACACCTTC. This encodes CASSSGTGAIGDGYTF.

The chain couples TRBV27 to TRBJ2-7; TRBD2 agrees at 15 bases. The CDR3 spans 17 residues. Germline CDR1 MNHEY, CDR2 SMNVEV (reference sequence). V gave up 3 bases and J gave up 4 bases; unmatched junction bases: 7. The CDR3 DNA reads as TGTGCCAGCAGTTTCCAGGGACTAGCGGGGGGCCTATACGAGCAGTACTTC. Its translation is CASSFQGLAGGLYEQYF.

The chain is built from TRBV7-6 and TRBJ2-1; 11 bases map to TRBD2. CDR3 length: 16 amino acids. CDR1 and CDR2 from the germline V gene are SGHVS and FNYEAQ. Trimming took 4 bases from V and 3 from J; bases not matched to a gene: 5. CDR3 sequence: CASSSGLAGYYNEQFF. The DNA of the CDR3 is TGTGCCAGCAGCTCCGGACTAGCGGGTTACTACAATGAGCAGTTCTTC.

The chain recombines TRBV11-1 with TRBJ2-5, with 10 nucleotides matching TRBD1. The CDR3 totals 15 residues. V dropped 5 bases and J dropped 4; count of bases not matched to a gene: 7. The germline CDR1 and CDR2 sequences are SGHAT and FQDESV (reference sequence). The CDR3 is CASSLPTGGGETQYF. The CDR3 DNA reads as TGTGCCAGCAGCCTACCGACAGGGGGCGGAGAGACCCAGTACTTC. Full variable domain (missing parts from reference TRBV11-1 and TRBJ2-5): EAEVAQSPRYKITEKSQAVAFWCDPISGHATLYWYRQILGQGPELLVQFQDESVVDDSQLPKDRFSAERLKGVDSTLKIQPAELGDSAMYLCASSLPTGGGETQYFGPGTRLLVL.

V usage is TRBV5-1 and J usage is TRBJ1-2; TRBD1 agrees at 7 bases. Germline CDR1 is SGHRS and CDR2 is YFSETQ. The CDR3 contains 17 residues. The ends lost 0 bases at V and 12 bases at J; junction bases unmatched: 20. For the CDR3, the DNA is TGCGCCAGCAGCTTGGTTGGACAAGGGGTTCAGGGGGTCGGAAACACCTTC. Amino acid sequence: CASSLVGQGVQGVGNTF. Together with reference TRBV5-1 and TRBJ1-2, the CDR3 gives the full variable domain: KAGVTQTPRYLIKTRGQQVTLSCSPISGHRSVSWYQQTPGQGLQFLFEYFSETQRNKGNFPGRFSGRQFSNSRSEMNVSTLELGDSALYLCASSLVGQGVQGVGNTFGSGTRLTVV.

The CDR3 sequence is CASSLTDRIDSNQPQHF. The CDR3 DNA follows: TGTGCCAGCAGCTTGACCGACAGGATTGATAGCAATCAGCCCCAGCATTTT. The V gene is TRBV5-6, the J gene TRBJ1-5, with D maybe TRBD1 (6 bases). Trimming shortened V by 1 base and J by 0 bases, and 14 bases separated the two germline ends. The CDR3 consists of 17 residues. CDR1 SGHDT and CDR2 YYEEEE come from the germline V gene. The full variable domain, rest sourced from reference TRBV5-6 and TRBJ1-5, is DAGVTQSPTHLIKTRGQQVTLRCSPKSGHDTVSWYQQALGQGPQFIFQYYEEEERQRGNFPDRFSGHQFPNYSSELNVNALLLGDSALYLCASSLTDRIDSNQPQHFGDGTRLSIL.

The rearrangement joins TRBV7-2 to TRBJ2-7, with D perhaps matching TRBD2 (6 bases). CDR3 size: 14 residues. Germline V lookup: CDR1 SGHTA, CDR2 FQGNSA. With 1 base removed from V and 2 bases from J, the gap between germline ends came to 9 bases. The CDR3 reads CASSLDGGPYEQYF. As DNA, the CDR3 is TGTGCCAGCAGCTTAGACGGGGGTCCCTACGAGCAGTACTTC.

J is TRBJ2-5 and V is TRBV9; 9 bases map to TRBD1. Trimming at V came to 0 bases and at J to 5 bases, leaving 5 bases not matched to a gene. Germline V gives CDR1 SGDLS, CDR2 YYNGEE. The CDR3 is made up of 15 amino acids. Here the CDR3 DNA reads TGTGCCAGCAGCGTAGTAACAGGGGGCAGGGAGACCCAGTACTTC. It translates to CASSVVTGGRETQYF.

J is TRBJ2-7 and V is TRBV27; TRBD2 might be the D (7 bases). Germline CDR1 MNHEY, CDR2 SMNVEV (reference sequence). The V end lost 2 bases, the J end lost 2 bases, and 10 bases lay between the germline ends. The CDR3 contains 14 residues. CDR3 DNA: TGTGCCAGCAGTTTAGGAGGGGGGGCCTACGAGCAGTACTTC. This translates into CASSLGGGAYEQYF.

The chain links TRBV7-2 to TRBJ1-2, with no clear D. The CDR3 runs to 12 residues. V gave up 2 bases and J gave up 6 bases, with 7 bases separating them. In germline, CDR1 is SGHTA, CDR2 FQGNSA. The CDR3 protein is CASSLMENGYTF. The CDR3 nucleotides are TGTGCCAGCAGCTTAATGGAGAATGGCTACACCTTC.

The gene calls are TRBV30 and TRBJ2-5; TRBD2 matches 7 bases. The CDR3 sequence is 12 residues long. CDR1 and CDR2 (germline): GTSNPN, SVGIG (reference sequence). Trimming took 3 bases from V and 7 from J; bases not matched to a gene: 5. Written as DNA, the CDR3 is TGTGCCTGGAGAGGACTAGAGGGGACCCAGTACTTC. It encodes CAWRGLEGTQYF.

This chain links TRBV18 with TRBJ2-1; TRBD2 matches at 9 bases. This CDR3 spans 15 amino acids. Germline CDR1 reads KGHSH; CDR2 reads LQKENI. V was pared by 1 base and J by 3 bases, with 1 base of the junction left unmatched. CDR3 sequence reads: CASSPQREDYNEQFF. The DNA for the CDR3 is TGTGCCAGCTCACCACAGCGGGAGGACTACAATGAGCAGTTCTTC.

The chain recombines TRBV7-9 with TRBJ2-3, with TRBD2 matching over 9 bases. The CDR3 spans 18 residues. V lost 3 bases to trimming and J lost 4 bases; unmatched junction nucleotides: 14. Germline lookup yields CDR1 SEHNR and CDR2 FQNEAQ (reference sequence). The CDR3 sequence: CASSLFPLAGEGSDTQYF. The CDR3 DNA is TGTGCCAGCAGCTTGTTTCCGTTAGCGGGAGAGGGCTCAGATACGCAGTATTTT.

This clone was seen a few times. CDR3 amino acids: CASSTWTGMTGELFF. Written as DNA, the CDR3 is TGCGCCAGCAGCACCTGGACAGGGATGACCGGGGAGCTGTTTTTT. This chain joins TRBV5-1 and TRBJ2-2, with 8 bases matching TRBD1. The CDR3 length is 15 residues. Germline loops: CDR1 SGHRS, CDR2 YFSETQ. The V gene end was trimmed by 4 bases and the J gene end by 5 bases; junction bases not matched to a gene: 7.